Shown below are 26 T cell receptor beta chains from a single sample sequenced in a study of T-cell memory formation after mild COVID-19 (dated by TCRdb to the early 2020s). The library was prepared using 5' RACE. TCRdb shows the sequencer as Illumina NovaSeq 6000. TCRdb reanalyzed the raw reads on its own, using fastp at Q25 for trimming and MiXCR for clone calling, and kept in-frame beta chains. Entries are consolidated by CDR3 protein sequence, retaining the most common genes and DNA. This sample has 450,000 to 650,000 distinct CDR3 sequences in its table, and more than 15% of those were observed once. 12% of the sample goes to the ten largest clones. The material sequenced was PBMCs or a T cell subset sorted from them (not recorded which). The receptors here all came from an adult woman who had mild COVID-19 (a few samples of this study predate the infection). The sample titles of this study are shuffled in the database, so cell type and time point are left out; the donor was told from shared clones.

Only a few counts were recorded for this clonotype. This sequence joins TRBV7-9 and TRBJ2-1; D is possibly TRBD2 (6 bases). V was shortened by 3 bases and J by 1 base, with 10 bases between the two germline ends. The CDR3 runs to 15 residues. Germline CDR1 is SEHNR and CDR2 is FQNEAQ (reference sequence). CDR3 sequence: CASSFRERSYNEQFF. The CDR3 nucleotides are TGTGCCAGCAGCTTCCGGGAGAGGTCCTACAATGAGCAGTTCTTC. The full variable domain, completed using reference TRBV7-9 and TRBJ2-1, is DTGVSQNPRHKITKRGQNVTFRCDPISEHNRLYWYRQTLGQGPEFLTYFQNEAQLEKSRLLSDRFSAERPKGSFSTLEIQRTEQGDSAMYLCASSFRERSYNEQFFGPGTRLTVL.

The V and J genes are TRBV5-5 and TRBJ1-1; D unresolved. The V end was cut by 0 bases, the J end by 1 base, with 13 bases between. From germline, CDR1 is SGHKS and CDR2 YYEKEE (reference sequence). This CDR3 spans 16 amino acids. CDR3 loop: CASSLEAYHTNTEAFF. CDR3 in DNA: TGTGCCAGCAGCTTGGAAGCCTACCATACGAACACTGAAGCTTTCTTT.

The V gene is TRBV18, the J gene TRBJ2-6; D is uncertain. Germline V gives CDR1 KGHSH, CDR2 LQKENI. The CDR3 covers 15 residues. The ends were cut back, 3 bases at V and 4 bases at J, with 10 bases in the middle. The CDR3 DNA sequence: TGTGCCAGCTCACCTCCGGGTGCCGGGGCCAACGTCCTGACTTTC. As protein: CASSPPGAGANVLTF. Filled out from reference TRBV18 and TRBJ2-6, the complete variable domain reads NAGVMQNPRHLVRRRGQEARLRCSPMKGHSHVYWYRQLPEEGLKFMVYLQKENIIDESGMPKERFSAEFPKEGPSILRIQQVVRGDSAAYFCASSPPGAGANVLTFGAGSRLTVL.

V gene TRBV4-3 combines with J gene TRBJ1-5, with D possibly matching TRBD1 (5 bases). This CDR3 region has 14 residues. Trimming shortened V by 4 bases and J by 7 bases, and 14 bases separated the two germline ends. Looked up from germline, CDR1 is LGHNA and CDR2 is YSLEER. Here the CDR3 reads CASSPDTRGQPQHF. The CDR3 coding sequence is TGCGCCAGCAGCCCGGACACCAGAGGACAGCCCCAGCATTTT.

The CDR3 coding sequence is TGTGCCATATCCAGGGGGGCTCAAGATACGCAGTATTTT. This codes for CAISRGAQDTQYF. The J gene is TRBJ2-3, the V gene TRBV10-3; D may be TRBD1 (7 bases). This CDR3 has 13 amino acids. Germline V gives CDR1 ENHRY, CDR2 SYGVKD. Trimming removed 9 bases from V and 5 bases from J, with 15 bases in between.

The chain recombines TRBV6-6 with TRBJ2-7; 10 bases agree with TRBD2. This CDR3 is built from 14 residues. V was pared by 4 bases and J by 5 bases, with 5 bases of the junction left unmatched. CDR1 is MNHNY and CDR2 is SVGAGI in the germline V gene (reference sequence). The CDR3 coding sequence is TGTGCCAGCAGTTTGGGACTAGCGCTGGACGAGCAGTACTTC. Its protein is CASSLGLALDEQYF.

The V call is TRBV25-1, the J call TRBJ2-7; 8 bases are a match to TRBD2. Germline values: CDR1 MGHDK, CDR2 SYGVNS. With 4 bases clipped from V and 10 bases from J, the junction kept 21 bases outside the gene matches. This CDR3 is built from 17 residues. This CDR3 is CASSGGTRGRAVRLQYF. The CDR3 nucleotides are TGTGCCAGCAGTGGAGGGACTAGAGGGAGGGCAGTCCGCCTACAGTACTTC.

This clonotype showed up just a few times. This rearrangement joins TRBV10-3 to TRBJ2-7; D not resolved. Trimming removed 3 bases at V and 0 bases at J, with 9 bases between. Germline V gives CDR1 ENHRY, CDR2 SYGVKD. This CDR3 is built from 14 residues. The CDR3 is CAISDGRFSYEQYF. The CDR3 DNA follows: TGTGCCATCAGTGACGGGCGGTTCTCCTACGAGCAGTACTTC.

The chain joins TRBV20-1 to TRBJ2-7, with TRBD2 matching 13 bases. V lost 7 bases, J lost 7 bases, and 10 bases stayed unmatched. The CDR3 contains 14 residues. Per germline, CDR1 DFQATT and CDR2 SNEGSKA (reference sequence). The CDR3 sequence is CSVTGLAGPWEQYF. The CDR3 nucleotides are TGCAGTGTTACGGGACTAGCGGGGCCTTGGGAGCAGTACTTC.

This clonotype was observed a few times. The CDR3 reads CASSQGRARDRVGEQYF. DNA of the CDR3: TGCGCCAGCAGCCAAGGACGGGCTAGGGACCGGGTGGGGGAGCAGTACTTC. The J gene is TRBJ2-7, the V gene TRBV4-1; TRBD1 or TRBD2 may be the D gene (5 bases each). This CDR3 is 17 amino acids long. Germline assignment: CDR1 MGHRA and CDR2 YSYEKL. V shed 1 base and J shed 7 bases, with 23 bases lying between them.

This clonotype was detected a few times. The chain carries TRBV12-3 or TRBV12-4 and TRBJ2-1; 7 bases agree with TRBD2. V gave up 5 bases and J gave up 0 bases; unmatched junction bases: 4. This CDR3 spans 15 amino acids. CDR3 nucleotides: TGTGCCAGCAGTCCTAGCGGCAACTCCTACAATGAGCAGTTCTTC. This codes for CASSPSGNSYNEQFF.

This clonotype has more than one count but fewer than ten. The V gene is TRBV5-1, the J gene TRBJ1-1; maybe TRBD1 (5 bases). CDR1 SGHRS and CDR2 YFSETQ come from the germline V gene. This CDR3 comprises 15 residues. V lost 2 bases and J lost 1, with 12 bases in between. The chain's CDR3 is CASSLQVGTNTEAFF. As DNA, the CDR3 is TGCGCCAGCAGCTTACAGGTGGGGACGAACACTGAAGCTTTCTTT.

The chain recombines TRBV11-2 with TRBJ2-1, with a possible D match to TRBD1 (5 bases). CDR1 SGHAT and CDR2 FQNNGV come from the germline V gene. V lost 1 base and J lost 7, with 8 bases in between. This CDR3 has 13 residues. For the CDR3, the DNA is TGTGCCAGCAGCTTAGGGAGACAGAATGAGCAGTTCTTC. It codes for CASSLGRQNEQFF.

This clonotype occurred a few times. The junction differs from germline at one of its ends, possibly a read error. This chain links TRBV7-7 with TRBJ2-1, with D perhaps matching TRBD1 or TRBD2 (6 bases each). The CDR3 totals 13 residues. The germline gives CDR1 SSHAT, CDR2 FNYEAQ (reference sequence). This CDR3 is CASSSGGGDEQFF. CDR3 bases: TGTGCTAGCAGCTCCGGGGGCGGCGATGAGCAGTTCTTC.

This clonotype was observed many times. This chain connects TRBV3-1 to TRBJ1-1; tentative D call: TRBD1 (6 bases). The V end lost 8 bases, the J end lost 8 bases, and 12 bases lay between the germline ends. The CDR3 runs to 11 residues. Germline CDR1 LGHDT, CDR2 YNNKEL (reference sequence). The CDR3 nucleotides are TGTGCCAGCTCTCAAGGGACAGAAGCTTTCTTT. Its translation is CASSQGTEAFF. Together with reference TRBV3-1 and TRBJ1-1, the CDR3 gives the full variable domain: DTAVSQTPKYLVTQMGNDKSIKCEQNLGHDTMYWYKQDSKKFLKIMFSYNNKELIINETVPNRFSPKSPDKAHLNLHINSLELGDSAVYFCASSQGTEAFFGQGTRLTVV.

Here the CDR3 reads CASSLWINQPQHF. The CDR3 DNA reads as TGTGCCAGCAGCTTATGGATCAATCAGCCCCAGCATTTT. The rearrangement joins TRBV7-2 to TRBJ1-5; D call uncertain. This CDR3 region has 13 residues. Germline V gives CDR1 SGHTA, CDR2 FQGNSA. V was pared by 2 bases and J by 3 bases, with 5 bases between.

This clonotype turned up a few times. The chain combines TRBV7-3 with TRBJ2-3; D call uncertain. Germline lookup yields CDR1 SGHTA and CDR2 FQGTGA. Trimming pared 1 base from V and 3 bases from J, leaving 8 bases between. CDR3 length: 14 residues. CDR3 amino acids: CASSLNGPTDTQYF. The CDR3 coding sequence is TGTGCCAGCAGCTTAAACGGTCCTACAGATACGCAGTATTTT.

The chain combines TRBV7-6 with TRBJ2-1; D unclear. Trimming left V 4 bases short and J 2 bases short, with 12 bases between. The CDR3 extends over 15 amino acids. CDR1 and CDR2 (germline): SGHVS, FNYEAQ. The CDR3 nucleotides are TGTGCCAGCAGCTCCGACGTAGAGGCCTACAATGAGCAGTTCTTC. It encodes CASSSDVEAYNEQFF.

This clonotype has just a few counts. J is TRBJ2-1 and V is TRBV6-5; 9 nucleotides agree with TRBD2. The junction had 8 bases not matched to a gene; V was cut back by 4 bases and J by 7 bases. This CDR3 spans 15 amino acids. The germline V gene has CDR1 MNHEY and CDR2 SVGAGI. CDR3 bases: TGTGCCAGCAGTTCGGCGGGGGGGCCTCGTAATGAGCAGTTCTTC. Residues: CASSSAGGPRNEQFF.

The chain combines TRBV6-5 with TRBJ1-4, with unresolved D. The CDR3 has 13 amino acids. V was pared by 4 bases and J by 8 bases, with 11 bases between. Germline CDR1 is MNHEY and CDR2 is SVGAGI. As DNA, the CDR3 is TGTGCCAGCAGTTTCGGACCTCCCGAAAAACTGTTTTTT. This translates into CASSFGPPEKLFF.

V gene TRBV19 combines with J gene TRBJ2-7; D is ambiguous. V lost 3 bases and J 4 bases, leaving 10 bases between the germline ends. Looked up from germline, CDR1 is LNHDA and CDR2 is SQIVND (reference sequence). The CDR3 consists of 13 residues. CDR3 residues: CASSIEDQYEQYF. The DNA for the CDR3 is TGTGCCAGTAGTATTGAGGACCAGTACGAGCAGTACTTC.

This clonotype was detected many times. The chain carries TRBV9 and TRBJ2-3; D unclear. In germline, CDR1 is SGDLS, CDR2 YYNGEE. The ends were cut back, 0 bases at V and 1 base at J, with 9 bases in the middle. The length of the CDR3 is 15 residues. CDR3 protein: CASSVGLLRTDTQYF. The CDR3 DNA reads TGTGCCAGCAGCGTAGGACTCCTCCGCACAGATACGCAGTATTTT.

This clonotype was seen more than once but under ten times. The CDR3, as DNA: TGTGCCAGCAGCCCCTGGGGGGGTGGCTCCTACAATGAGCAGTTCTTC. Amino acids: CASSPWGGGSYNEQFF. The V gene is TRBV7-9, the J gene TRBJ2-1, with 7 nucleotides matching TRBD2. CDR1 and CDR2 (germline): SEHNR, FQNEAQ (reference sequence). V lost 5 bases, J lost 0 bases, and 7 bases stayed unmatched. The length of the CDR3 is 16 residues.

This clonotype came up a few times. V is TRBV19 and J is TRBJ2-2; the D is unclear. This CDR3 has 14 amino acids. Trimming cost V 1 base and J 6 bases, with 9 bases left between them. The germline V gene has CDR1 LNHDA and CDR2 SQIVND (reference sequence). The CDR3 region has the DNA TGTGCCAGTAGTATAGGAGAAGGAGCCGGGGAGCTGTTTTTT. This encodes CASSIGEGAGELFF.

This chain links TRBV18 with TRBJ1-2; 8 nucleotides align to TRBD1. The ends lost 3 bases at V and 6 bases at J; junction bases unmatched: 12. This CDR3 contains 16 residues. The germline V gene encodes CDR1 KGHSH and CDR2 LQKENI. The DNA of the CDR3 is TGTGCCAGCTCACCGAATGCAGGGGGCGCCGGTGATGGCTACACCTTC. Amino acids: CASSPNAGGAGDGYTF.

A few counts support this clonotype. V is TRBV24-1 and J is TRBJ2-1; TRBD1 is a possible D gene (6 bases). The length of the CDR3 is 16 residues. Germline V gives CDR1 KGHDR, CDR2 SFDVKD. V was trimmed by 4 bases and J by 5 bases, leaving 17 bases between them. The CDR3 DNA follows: TGTGCCACCAGTGACTCCCAGGGGTTAAGAAACAATGAGCAGTTCTTC. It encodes CATSDSQGLRNNEQFF.